The text below deals with one T cell receptor (beta chain). This entry belongs to a study of blood T cell repertoires in COVID-19. This table comes from immunoSEQ multiplex PCR, and its TCRdb copy is limited to in-frame clones, with some not included. The sample records roughly 43,000 clones, 70% to 90% being singletons. V lost 2 bases to trimming and J lost 8 bases, with 9 bases between them. Per germline, CDR1 SGHTA and CDR2 FQGNSA. The CDR3 has 12 residues. This chain connects TRBV7-2 to TRBJ1-2; weak D call: TRBD1 (5 bases). Sequencing was done on a sample of peripheral blood. This clonotype was sampled from a human donor in a cohort sampled during active COVID-19. CDR3 sequence (DNA): TGTGCCAGCAGCTTATTCAGGGAAGGCTACACCTTC. This gives the protein CASSLFREGYTF.